Below are 25 T cell receptor beta chains sequenced from a single sample in a study of post-analysis software for immune sequencing data. Unique-molecular-identifier-tagged TCR beta cDNA libraries were used. TCRdb redid the calling of the PCR reads with MiXCR, one entry per CDR3 protein. The data show some 700,000 distinct CDR3 sequences, over 45% seen once. Study-wide results and caveats: The five TRBV segments detected at higher frequency in patients than in controls included TRBV5-6, TRBV5-1 and TRBV20-1.

Their antigens are not known. The sample consisted of blood. These receptors all stem from a girl under 10 years old with multiple sclerosis.

Only one count was recorded for this clonotype. This chain joins TRBV5-1 and TRBJ1-1; a weak D match, TRBD1 (5 bases). Trimming shortened V by 1 base and J by 4 bases, and 11 bases separated the two germline ends. The CDR3 runs to 14 residues. Germline V gene data show CDR1 as SGHRS and CDR2 as YFSETQ. The CDR3 nucleotides are TGCGCCAGCAGCTTGAGACGGGGGGGCACTGAAGCTTTCTTT. It encodes CASSLRRGGTEAFF.

This clonotype was seen only a few times. The chain combines TRBV5-1 with TRBJ1-2; the match to TRBD1 covers 7 bases. The CDR3 has 16 residues. The V gene end was trimmed by 0 bases and the J gene end by 4 bases; junction bases not matched to a gene: 9. Germline V gene lookup returns CDR1 SGHRS and CDR2 YFSETQ. The CDR3 sequence is CASSLALVAGGYGYTF. For the CDR3, the DNA is TGCGCCAGCAGCTTGGCCTTAGTAGCAGGGGGCTATGGCTACACCTTC.

The genes are TRBV6-1 and TRBJ1-5, with a weak D call TRBD1 (5 bases). Looked up from germline, CDR1 is MNHNS and CDR2 is SASEGT. The CDR3 covers 13 residues. V lost 4 bases to trimming and J lost 3 bases, with 7 bases between them. The CDR3 region has the DNA TGTGCCAGCAGTGTGGGGGTCAATCAGCCCCAGCATTTT. This gives the protein CASSVGVNQPQHF.

The rearrangement links TRBV28 to TRBJ2-7; no clear D. CDR3 length: 16 amino acids. Germline V gene data show CDR1 as MDHEN and CDR2 as SYDVKM. Trimming stripped 6 bases from V and 4 bases from J, with 22 bases between. The CDR3 DNA sequence: TGTGCCAGCAGCCCCGCCCGGTTTCTTACCAGTTACGAGCAGTACTTC. Residues: CASSPARFLTSYEQYF.

CDR3 region: CSATGTSGRGDPHTQYF. DNA of the CDR3: TGCAGTGCTACCGGGACTAGCGGGAGGGGGGACCCTCATACGCAGTATTTT. The chain couples TRBV20-1 to TRBJ2-3, with TRBD2 matching over 16 bases. Germline V gene data show CDR1 as DFQATT and CDR2 as SNEGSKA (reference sequence). V dropped 4 bases and J dropped 7; count of bases not matched to a gene: 11. This CDR3 comprises 17 residues.

This clonotype was detected only a few times. The rearrangement uses TRBV5-5 and TRBJ1-5, with D perhaps TRBD1 (6 bases). The CDR3 extends over 15 amino acids. V was pared by 0 bases and J by 3 bases, with 10 bases between. Germline CDR1 SGHKS, CDR2 YYEKEE (reference sequence). The CDR3 spells CASSLAGDLNQPQHF. CDR3 sequence (DNA): TGTGCCAGCAGCTTGGCAGGGGATCTCAATCAGCCCCAGCATTTT.

In this sample, this clonotype turned up a few times. The chain joins TRBV10-3 to TRBJ2-1; 13 nucleotides match TRBD2. This CDR3 spans 13 amino acids. Unmatched junction bases numbered 7, after V lost 11 bases and J lost 9 bases. The germline CDR1 and CDR2 sequences are ENHRY and SYGVKD. CDR3 bases: TGTGCCGTCGGACTAGCGGGAGAAACTGAGCAGTTCTTC. This gives the protein CAVGLAGETEQFF.

CDR3: CASSSARDRDYGYTF. DNA for the CDR3: TGTGCCAGCAGTTCGGCCCGGGACAGAGACTATGGCTACACCTTC. The rearrangement uses TRBV12-3 or TRBV12-4 and TRBJ1-2; 7 bases are a match to TRBD1. This CDR3 region has 15 residues. V trimming: 4 bases; J trimming: 3 bases; junction bases outside the gene matches: 8.

In its sample, this clonotype was seen a few times. This sequence joins TRBV9 and TRBJ2-5; 9 bases align to TRBD2. Germline CDR1 SGDLS, CDR2 YYNGEE. The V gene end was trimmed by 4 bases and the J gene end by 3 bases; junction bases not matched to a gene: 4. CDR3 length: 14 residues. The CDR3 nucleotides read TGTGCCAGCAGCCCATCTAGCGGGGAAGAGACCCAGTACTTC. It yields the protein CASSPSSGEETQYF.

The table lists this clonotype with a count of one. The chain employs TRBV11-2 and TRBJ2-3; TRBD2 agrees at 7 bases. V lost 5 bases to trimming and J lost 0 bases; unmatched junction nucleotides: 11. The CDR3 totals 17 residues. The germline V gene encodes CDR1 SGHAT and CDR2 FQNNGV. CDR3 bases: TGTGCCAGCAGCGCACGTCCCAGCGGGGTGAGCACAGATACGCAGTATTTT. This translates into CASSARPSGVSTDTQYF.

The chain couples TRBV9 to TRBJ2-1; TRBD1 agrees at 8 bases. V lost 7 bases and J lost 4; bases outside the gene matches: 4. CDR1 and CDR2 from the germline V gene are SGDLS and YYNGEE. CDR3 size: 13 residues. This CDR3 is CASQDRVYNEQFF. The CDR3 bases are TGTGCCAGCCAGGACAGGGTTTACAATGAGCAGTTCTTC.

The gene calls are TRBV5-1 and TRBJ2-1, with 7 bases identical to TRBD2. The CDR3 is made up of 15 amino acids. Germline CDR1 reads SGHRS; CDR2 reads YFSETQ. V was pared by 4 bases and J by 8 bases, with 12 bases of the junction left unmatched. In DNA, the CDR3 is TGCGCCAGCAGCCCGACAGCGGGATCAAGAGATGAGCAGTTCTTC. The encoded protein is CASSPTAGSRDEQFF. Combining the CDR3 with reference TRBV5-1 and TRBJ2-1 gives the whole variable domain KAGVTQTPRYLIKTRGQQVTLSCSPISGHRSVSWYQQTPGQGLQFLFEYFSETQRNKGNFPGRFSGRQFSNSRSEMNVSTLELGDSALYLCASSPTAGSRDEQFFGPGTRLTVL.

About this clonotype itself: One end of the junction fails to match germline, which may point to a read error. The V gene is TRBV12-3 or TRBV12-4, the J gene TRBJ1-1, with 8 bases matching TRBD1. The CDR3 has 14 residues. Written as DNA, the CDR3 is TGTGCCAGCAGTGCCAGGGGGCAGGAAACTGGAGCTTTCTTT. Translation gives CASSARGQETGAFF.

The V call is TRBV6-6, the J call TRBJ2-5, with D possibly being TRBD2 (5 bases). The CDR3 spans 13 residues. Germline V CDR1 and CDR2: MNHNY, SVGAGI (reference sequence). Deletions cut 0 bases from V and 7 bases from J, with 9 bases between. The CDR3 protein is CASSYSRTRTQYF. In DNA, the CDR3 is TGTGCCAGCAGTTACTCGCGTACTAGGACCCAGTACTTC.

There are a few counts of this clonotype. The chain employs TRBV6-6 and TRBJ2-1; maybe TRBD2 (6 bases). Germline V gives CDR1 MNHNY, CDR2 SVGAGI (reference sequence). V was shortened by 0 bases and J by 7 bases, with 16 bases between the two germline ends. This CDR3 is 16 amino acids long. The CDR3 reads CASSYSLGTPKNEQFF. The CDR3 DNA sequence: TGTGCCAGCAGTTACTCCCTAGGGACTCCCAAGAATGAGCAGTTCTTC.

Only a few counts were recorded for this clonotype. This rearrangement joins TRBV4-2 to TRBJ2-5; D tentatively reads TRBD1 or TRBD2 (6 bases each). CDR1 is LGHNA, CDR2 YNFKEQ, per germline. V was trimmed by 0 bases and J by 7 bases, leaving 24 bases between them. This CDR3 has 18 residues. This CDR3 is CASSQDRLEGGRLGTQYF. The DNA for the CDR3 is TGTGCCAGCAGCCAAGATAGGCTGGAGGGGGGACGTTTGGGGACCCAGTACTTC.

This clonotype has only a few counts. This chain uses TRBV7-9 with TRBJ2-1; no definite D call. The CDR3 contains 14 residues. The germline V and J ends were trimmed by 2 bases and 5 bases, with 10 bases remaining between them. In germline, CDR1 is SEHNR, CDR2 FQNEAQ (reference sequence). CDR3 sequence: CASSLIVKDNEQFF. Written as DNA, the CDR3 is TGTGCCAGCAGCTTAATCGTCAAAGACAATGAGCAGTTCTTC.

The V gene is TRBV10-3, the J gene TRBJ1-1; D perhaps matches TRBD1 (6 bases). Germline V gene lookup returns CDR1 ENHRY and CDR2 SYGVKD. The CDR3 contains 12 residues. Trimming took 8 bases from V and 3 from J, leaving 10 bases between them. CDR3 loop: CAIRGGDTEAFF. The CDR3 DNA follows: TGTGCCATCCGAGGGGGAGACACTGAAGCTTTCTTT.

This chain connects TRBV12-3 or TRBV12-4 to TRBJ1-5, with unresolved D. Trimming removed 1 base from V and 5 bases from J, with 9 bases in between. This CDR3 has 14 residues. CDR3 loop: CASSLGPEDQPQHF. The DNA of the CDR3 is TGTGCCAGCAGTTTAGGGCCGGAGGATCAGCCCCAGCATTTT.

The V and J genes are TRBV5-1 and TRBJ2-1, with 9 bases fitting TRBD1. The CDR3 covers 16 residues. Germline CDR1 SGHRS, CDR2 YFSETQ. After removal of 2 bases from V and 6 bases from J, the junction contained 9 bases not matched to a gene. The CDR3 is CASSFGSPGQGNEQFF. The CDR3 DNA reads TGCGCCAGCAGCTTTGGGTCTCCGGGACAGGGCAATGAGCAGTTCTTC. Looking up the rest from reference TRBV5-1 and TRBJ2-1 gives the full variable domain: KAGVTQTPRYLIKTRGQQVTLSCSPISGHRSVSWYQQTPGQGLQFLFEYFSETQRNKGNFPGRFSGRQFSNSRSEMNVSTLELGDSALYLCASSFGSPGQGNEQFFGPGTRLTVL.

This clonotype was found a few times. For the CDR3, the DNA is TGTGCCAGCAGCAGCGCCGCCTCCTACGAGCAGTACTTC. Translated: CASSSAASYEQYF. The J gene is TRBJ2-7, the V gene TRBV21-1; TRBD1 is taken as the D call from the table, unchecked against the DNA. TRBV21-1 is marked as a pseudogene. The CDR3 has 13 amino acids.

The genes are TRBV3-1 and TRBJ2-1; the match to TRBD1 covers 8 bases. The germline gives CDR1 LGHDT, CDR2 YNNKEL (reference sequence). The CDR3 has 16 residues. J gave up 9 bases and V 2 bases, and 12 bases lay outside the gene matches. In DNA, the CDR3 is TGTGCCAGCAGCCAACATGGACAGGGCCCAGGCGGTGAGCAGTTCTTC. Its protein product is CASSQHGQGPGGEQFF.

This chain connects TRBV28 to TRBJ2-3; 11 nucleotides agree with TRBD2. This CDR3 is built from 18 residues. Trimming at V came to 2 bases and at J to 2 bases, leaving 9 bases not matched to a gene. From germline, CDR1 is MDHEN and CDR2 SYDVKM. CDR3 nucleotide sequence: TGTGCCAGCAGTTTACAACCGAGACTAGCGGGATCCACAGATACGCAGTATTTT. Amino acids: CASSLQPRLAGSTDTQYF.

This clonotype showed up just a few times. J is TRBJ2-7 and V is TRBV10-3, with D unclear. Germline CDR1 and CDR2: ENHRY and SYGVKD. Trimming cost V 3 bases and J 4 bases, with 10 bases left between them. The CDR3 has 13 amino acids. The CDR3 nucleotides are TGTGCCATCAGTGACCCGACTGTATACGAGCAGTACTTC. Protein sequence: CAISDPTVYEQYF.

In this sample, this clonotype turned up a few times. The gene calls are TRBV10-3 and TRBJ2-1; possibly TRBD1 for D (6 bases). Germline loops: CDR1 ENHRY, CDR2 SYGVKD. CDR3 size: 16 residues. Trimming pared 2 bases from V and 4 bases from J, leaving 15 bases between. The CDR3 is CAISERGQPNYNEQFF. The CDR3 coding sequence is TGTGCCATCAGTGAGCGGGGACAACCCAATTACAATGAGCAGTTCTTC.